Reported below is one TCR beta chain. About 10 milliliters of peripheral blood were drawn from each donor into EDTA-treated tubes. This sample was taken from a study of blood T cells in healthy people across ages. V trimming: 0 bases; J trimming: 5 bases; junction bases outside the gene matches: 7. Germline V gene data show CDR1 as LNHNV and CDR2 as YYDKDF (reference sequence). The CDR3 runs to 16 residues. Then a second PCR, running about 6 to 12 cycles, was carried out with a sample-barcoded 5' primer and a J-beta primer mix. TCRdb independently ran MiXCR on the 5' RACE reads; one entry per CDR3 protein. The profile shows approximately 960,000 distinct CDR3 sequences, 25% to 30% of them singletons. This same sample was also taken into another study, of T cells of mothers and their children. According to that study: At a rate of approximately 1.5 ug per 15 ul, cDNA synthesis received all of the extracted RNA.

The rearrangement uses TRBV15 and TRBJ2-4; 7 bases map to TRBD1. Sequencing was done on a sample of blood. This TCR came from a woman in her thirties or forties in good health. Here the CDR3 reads CATSRDRTGRQNIQYF. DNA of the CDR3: TGTGCCACCAGCAGAGATCGGACAGGAAGGCAAAACATTCAGTACTTC.